This is a list of T cell receptor beta chains from one sample in a study of cytomegalovirus exposure and HLA in healthy donors. The protocol was immunoSEQ multiplex PCR, while the TCRdb copy is restricted to in-frame clones and leaves out a portion. Of fewer than 200,000 clones in the sample, approximately 80% are singletons; the top ten hold roughly 4.5%. Sequencing was done on a sample of PBMCs. All receptors come from a woman in her forties or fifties in good health and CMV-seropositive. Each CDR3 is given without its conserved first and last residue. The size field is filled for only some rows; it gives once, few, many or a size class.

V gene	clone size	J gene	CDR3 protein
TRBV4-1	NA	TRBJ2-3	ASSQGGVDTQY
TRBV7-2	NA	TRBJ2-7	ASSLSGGHSYEQY
TRBV14	NA	TRBJ2-2	ASSQLRVTGALTGELF
TRBV27	NA	NA	ASSSPDSGVYEQY
TRBV7-3	NA	TRBJ1-2	ASSLSAGDNYGYT
TRBV27	NA	TRBJ2-1	ASSLRLAGGPYNEQF
TRBV7-2	NA	TRBJ2-7	ASSLARGEQY
TRBV19	NA	TRBJ1-1	ASDGGTEAF
TRBV10-3	once	TRBJ2-5	ANSRDRGRKETQY
TRBV4-3	NA	TRBJ2-7	ASSQAVGLSYEQY
TRBV11-2	NA	TRBJ2-2	ASSLIVSGNTGELF
TRBV5-4	NA	TRBJ1-1	ASSLGTPRRGNTEAF
TRBV2	NA	TRBJ2-1	ASSVRLAGVEQF
TRBV5-1	NA	TRBJ1-1	ASIGQGDTEAF
TRBV19	NA	TRBJ1-1	ASMGPMGAF
TRBV9	NA	TRBJ2-2	ASSVGSGGSTGELF
TRBV4-2	NA	TRBJ1-1	ASSQERGQLAF
TRBV5-1	NA	TRBJ1-4	ASSGGQGIFREANEKLF
TRBV7-3	NA	TRBJ2-1	ASSSQQGEGYNEQF
TRBV7-6	NA	TRBJ2-7	ASSLVGQGARYEQY
TRBV4-1	once	TRBJ2-2	ASSQDGIAGGELF
TRBV29-1	NA	TRBJ2-2	SVEPSGGAPGELF
TRBV27	NA	TRBJ2-1	ASSLAVSSYNEQF
TRBV19	NA	TRBJ2-3	ASSIRGFRTSGNTDTQY
TRBV7-3	NA	TRBJ2-1	ASSLDRDYNEQF
TRBV7-3	NA	TRBJ2-1	ASSRQSGNPYNEQF